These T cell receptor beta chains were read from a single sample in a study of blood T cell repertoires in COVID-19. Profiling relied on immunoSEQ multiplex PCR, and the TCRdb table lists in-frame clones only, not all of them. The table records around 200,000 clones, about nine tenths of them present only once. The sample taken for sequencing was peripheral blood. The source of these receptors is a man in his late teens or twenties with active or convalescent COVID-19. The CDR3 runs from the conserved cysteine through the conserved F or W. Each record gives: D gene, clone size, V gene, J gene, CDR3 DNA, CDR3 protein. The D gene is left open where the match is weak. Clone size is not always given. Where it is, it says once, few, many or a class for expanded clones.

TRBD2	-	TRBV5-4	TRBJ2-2	TGTGCCAGCAGCTTGGGACCGACGGGACTAGGGATTAACACCGGGGAGCTGTTTTTT	CASSLGPTGLGINTGELFF
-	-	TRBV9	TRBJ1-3	TGTGCCAGCAGCGTAGGTTCAACTGGAAACACCATATATTTT	CASSVGSTGNTIYF
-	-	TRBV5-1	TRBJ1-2	TGCGCCAGCAGCTTGGCCCAGGGAATGGGAGGCTACACCTTC	CASSLAQGMGGYTF
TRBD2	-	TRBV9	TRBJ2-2	TGTGCCAGCAGCCGCCAAGGGACTAGTTTATTCGGGGAGCTGTTTTTT	CASSRQGTSLFGELFF
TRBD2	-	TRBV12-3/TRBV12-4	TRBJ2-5	TGTGCCAGCAGTTTTGGCGGGAGGGAGACCCAGTACTTC	CASSFGGRETQYF
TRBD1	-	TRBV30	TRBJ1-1	TGTGCCTCCTGTACAGGGGGTCGCGTCACTGAAGCTTTCTTT	CASCTGGRVTEAFF
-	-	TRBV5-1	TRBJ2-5	TGCGCCAGCAGCTCCAGCGCCACCCAAGAGACCCAGTACTTC	CASSSSATQETQYF
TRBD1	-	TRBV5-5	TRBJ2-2	TGTGCCAGCAGCTTGGCCTGGGACAGGGAAGACACCGGGGAGCTGTTTTTT	CASSLAWDREDTGELFF
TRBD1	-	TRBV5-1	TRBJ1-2	TGCGCCAGCAGCGGATCCGGGACAGGGGCCCTTTTTGGCTATGGCTACACCTTC	CASSGSGTGALFGYGYTF
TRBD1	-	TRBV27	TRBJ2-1	TGTGCCAGCACTGGGGGACAGCCAGGCTACAATGAGCAGTTCTTC	CASTGGQPGYNEQFF
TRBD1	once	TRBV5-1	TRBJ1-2	TGCGCCAGCAGCTCGGTACAGGGGGGATCCCACTATGGCTACACCTTC	CASSSVQGGSHYGYTF
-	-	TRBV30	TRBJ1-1	TGTGCCTGGAGTGTACTCGAGAACACTGAAGCTTTCTTT	CAWSVLENTEAFF
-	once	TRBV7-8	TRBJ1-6	TGTGCCAGCAGCTTATTGGTAGGGGGAAATTCACCCCTCCACTTT	CASSLLVGGNSPLHF
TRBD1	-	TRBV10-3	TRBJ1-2	TGTGCCATCAGTGAGTCGTTGGGCAGGGGGCCTGGCTACACCTTC	CAISESLGRGPGYTF
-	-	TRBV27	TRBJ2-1	TGTGCCAGCAGAGGGGCTGAATCCTACAATGAGCAGTTCTTC	CASRGAESYNEQFF
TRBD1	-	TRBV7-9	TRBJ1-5	TGTGCCAGCAGCTCGACAGGGGGCTTTGGCAATCAGCCCCAGCATTTT	CASSSTGGFGNQPQHF
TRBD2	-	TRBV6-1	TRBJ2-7	TGTGCCAGCAGTGAAGCGCGGGGGGGCCTATACGAGCAGTACTTC	CASSEARGGLYEQYF
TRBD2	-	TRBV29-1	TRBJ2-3	TGCAGCGTTACACTAGCGATCACAGATACGCAGTATTTT	CSVTLAITDTQYF
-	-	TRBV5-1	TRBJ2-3	TGCGCCAGCAGCGGCGGGGACTGGACTGAGGGAGATACGCAGTATTTT	CASSGGDWTEGDTQYF
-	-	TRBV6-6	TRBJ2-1	TGTGCCAGCAGTCCCGACAGAGACAATGAGCAGTTCTTC	CASSPDRDNEQFF
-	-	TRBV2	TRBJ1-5	TGTGCCAGCCGCGGAGTTAGCAATCAGCCCCAGCATTTT	CASRGVSNQPQHF
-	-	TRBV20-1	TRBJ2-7	TGCAGTGCTAGTAACGGTCTCTCCCGTAGCGAGCAGTACTTC	CSASNGLSRSEQYF
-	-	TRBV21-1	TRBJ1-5	TGTGCCAGCAGCAAAGCAAAAAAAGACAGTGTAAATCAGCCCCAGCATTTT	CASSKAKKDSVNQPQHF
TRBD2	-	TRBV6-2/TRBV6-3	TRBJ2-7	TGTGCCAGCAGTTATGAGGGACTAGCGGGAGTTCTGTTCCTCTACGAGCAGTACTTC	CASSYEGLAGVLFLYEQYF
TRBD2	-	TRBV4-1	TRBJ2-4	TGCGCCAGTACTCCCCTGGGGGGGGGTCCCCAGTACTTC	CASTPLGGGPQYF